This TCR beta chain was recovered during a study of technical replicates of blood from a handful of donors. This clone was counted only a few times. TCRdb keeps only in-frame clones here, not all; method: immunoSEQ multiplex PCR. The sample lists about 74,000 clones; 85% to 95% were seen once. Sequenced material: T cells isolated from PBMCs. The source of this sequence is a human donor in good health.

The CDR3 DNA reads as TGCGCCAGCAGCAGAAAAGGGACAGAGGTGCCTTGGCCCCTCCACTTT. It codes for CASSRKGTEVPWPLHF. The chain uses TRBV5-1 and TRBJ1-6; TRBD1 aligns across 7 bases. Germline values: CDR1 SGHRS, CDR2 YFSETQ. The junction had 17 bases not matched to a gene; V was cut back by 4 bases and J by 13 bases. This CDR3 has 16 residues.